The 13 T cell receptor beta chains given below trace back to one sample, sequenced in a study of blood T cell repertoires in COVID-19. This table comes from immunoSEQ multiplex PCR, and its TCRdb copy is limited to in-frame clones, with some not included. Seen here are more than 70,000 clones, 86% observed once, and the top ten hold about a fifth. The sequencing input was peripheral blood. All receptors come from a woman over 75 in a cohort sampled during active or convalescent COVID-19.

This chain links TRBV27 with TRBJ2-2; 9 positions match TRBD2. This CDR3 contains 17 residues. J gave up 0 bases and V 5 bases, and 7 bases lay outside the gene matches. Germline-derived CDR1 and CDR2 are MNHEY and SMNVEV (reference sequence). This CDR3 is CASSQTSGGANTGELFF. DNA of the CDR3: TGTGCCAGCAGTCAGACTAGCGGAGGCGCGAACACCGGGGAGCTGTTTTTT.

The chain employs TRBV3-1 (or the pseudogene TRBV3-2) and TRBJ2-1; 8 nucleotides match TRBD2. CDR1 and CDR2 from the germline V gene are LGHDT and YNNKEL (reference sequence). The length of the CDR3 is 15 residues. V trimming: 0 bases; J trimming: 8 bases; junction bases outside the gene matches: 6. The CDR3 spells CASSQDPAGVDEQFF. The DNA for the CDR3 is TGTGCCAGCAGCCAAGATCCAGCGGGAGTTGATGAGCAGTTCTTC.

In its sample, this clone was seen a few times. The rearrangement uses TRBV5-4 and TRBJ1-6; 7 bases match TRBD1. The V segment lost 0 bases and the J segment 6 bases; nucleotides outside the gene matches: 3. Germline V gives CDR1 SGHNT, CDR2 YYREEE (reference sequence). The CDR3 contains 15 residues. Here the CDR3 reads CASSLETGVNSPLHF. The CDR3 bases are TGTGCCAGCAGCTTGGAAACAGGGGTTAATTCACCCCTCCACTTT.

The gene calls are TRBV30 and TRBJ1-2; 7 bases line up with TRBD1. Unmatched junction bases numbered 5, after V lost 2 bases and J lost 2 bases. CDR1 and CDR2 from the germline V gene are GTSNPN and SVGIG (reference sequence). CDR3 length: 14 residues. The chain's CDR3 is CAWSSTGLNYGYTF. The CDR3 DNA sequence: TGTGCCTGGAGTTCGACAGGGCTCAACTATGGCTACACCTTC.

This sequence joins TRBV11-2 and TRBJ2-1; 10 bases are shared with TRBD2. The germline CDR1 and CDR2 sequences are SGHAT and FQNNGV. V was pared by 7 bases and J by 15 bases, with 12 bases of the junction left unmatched. The CDR3 covers 13 residues. CDR3 DNA sequence: TGTGCCAGCAAAGACGCCCGAAGCGGGAGGGGGTTCTTC. Translating it yields CASKDARSGRGFF. Complete variable domain (other parts from reference TRBV11-2 and TRBJ2-1): EAGVAQSPRYKIIEKRQSVAFWCNPISGHATLYWYQQILGQGPKLLIQFQNNGVVDDSQLPKDRFSAERLKGVDSTLKIQPAKLEDSAVYLCASKDARSGRGFFGPGTRLTVL.

The chain recombines TRBV18 with TRBJ2-5, with 10 bases that match TRBD1. With 3 bases clipped from V and 5 bases from J, the junction kept 3 bases outside the gene matches. The CDR3 length is 14 residues. The germline V gene has CDR1 KGHSH and CDR2 LQKENI. CDR3 DNA: TGTGCCAGCTCACCGACAGGGGGCCGGGAGACCCAGTACTTC. It yields the protein CASSPTGGRETQYF.

This clone was found many times. This sequence joins TRBV5-6 and TRBJ2-2; 8 bases fit TRBD2. This CDR3 is 15 amino acids long. Germline V gives CDR1 SGHDT, CDR2 YYEEEE. J lost 6 bases, V lost 0 bases, and 4 bases had no gene match. The CDR3 region has the DNA TGTGCCAGCAGCTTGGCCACTAGCGGACCCGGGGAGCTGTTTTTT. Translation gives CASSLATSGPGELFF.

V and J are TRBV18 and TRBJ2-7; D gene uncertain. The CDR3 contains 16 residues. Looked up from germline, CDR1 is KGHSH and CDR2 is LQKENI. The V gene lost 2 bases and the J gene lost 1 base, with 15 bases spanning the gap. The CDR3 here is CASSPYENEVSYEQYV. In nucleotides, the CDR3 is TGTGCCAGCTCACCATACGAGAATGAGGTTTCCTACGAGCAGTACGTC.

The chain links TRBV7-8 to TRBJ1-1; a weak D match, TRBD1 (5 bases). Trimming stripped 0 bases from V and 1 base from J, with 6 bases between. CDR3 size: 14 residues. In germline, CDR1 is SGHVS, CDR2 FQNEAQ. CDR3 sequence reads: CASSLAGGNTEAFF. CDR3 bases: TGTGCCAGCAGCTTAGCGGGGGGGAACACTGAAGCTTTCTTT.

The chain carries TRBV21-1 and TRBJ1-4. TRBV21-1 is marked as a pseudogene. The CDR3 runs to 13 residues. Here the CDR3 DNA reads TGTGCCAGCAGCAAAGGAAGGGAGACAAAACTGTTTTTT. Translation gives CASSKGRETKLFF.

V usage is TRBV5-1 and J usage is TRBJ2-3; D may be TRBD2 (5 bases). Trimming removed 4 bases from V and 2 bases from J, with 11 bases in between. In germline, CDR1 is SGHRS, CDR2 YFSETQ. The CDR3 contains 14 residues. The CDR3 sequence: CASSPRVVTDTQYF. The CDR3 nucleotides read TGCGCCAGCAGCCCGCGGGTTGTCACAGATACGCAGTATTTT.

The chain carries TRBV19 and TRBJ2-1; 14 bases line up with TRBD2. The CDR3 loop spans 17 amino acids. Germline CDR1 and CDR2: LNHDA and SQIVND (reference sequence). V lost 6 bases and J lost 8; bases outside the gene matches: 12. The CDR3 sequence: CASSPGGTSGSFDEQFF. The CDR3 DNA is TGTGCCAGTAGCCCGGGGGGGACTAGCGGGAGTTTTGATGAGCAGTTCTTC.

This rearrangement joins TRBV28 to TRBJ2-7; D perhaps matches TRBD1 (6 bases). The V end lost 2 bases, the J end lost 5 bases, and 13 bases lay between the germline ends. Germline V gene data show CDR1 as MDHEN and CDR2 as SYDVKM. The CDR3 length is 14 residues. CDR3 DNA: TGTGCCAGCAGTTTAAGGGGGAGAGGGGACGAGCAGTACGTC. The encoded protein is CASSLRGRGDEQYV.